This T cell receptor (beta chain) comes out of a study of blood T cell repertoires in COVID-19. The wider study: Samples taken during acute and convalescent COVID-19 were collected in the United States, Italy and Spain. PBMCs, B-cell-depleted T cells, or T cells provided the cDNA or gDNA that made up the material.

Germline V gene lookup returns CDR1 WNHNN and CDR2 SYGVQD (reference sequence). CDR3 length equals 12 residues. V lost 6 bases to trimming and J lost 8 bases; unmatched junction nucleotides: 5. Per the original data handling: Researchers report that nucleated cell counts were estimated from reference gene primer amplification. TCRdb's table, derived via immunoSEQ multiplex PCR, lists solely in-frame clones and lacks some. Clone size and V and J calls were adopted from that table, with D and trimming inferred from the DNA. This table holds nearly 200,000 clones, about 90% found once. The J gene is TRBJ1-2, the V gene TRBV10-1; 8 bases agree with TRBD1. The sequence came from a woman in her seventies with acute or convalescent COVID-19. Sequenced: peripheral blood. In DNA form, the CDR3 reads TGCGCCAGCAGGGAACGGGACAGGGGCTACACCTTC. Protein: CASRERDRGYTF.